The T cell receptor (beta chain) described here comes from a study of response to subunit inactivated influenza vaccine. This clonotype was counted ten times or more. Looked up from germline, CDR1 is KGHSH and CDR2 is LQKENI. With V trimmed by 3 bases and J by 2 bases, 7 bases remained unmatched. The CDR3 runs to 16 residues. One entry per CDR3 protein, called by TCRdb with MiXCR from the RT-PCR reads. The repertoire has about 500,000 distinct CDR3 sequences, 16% of them found once; the top ten carry roughly 3%. This chain joins TRBV18 and TRBJ2-3, with 8 bases lining up with TRBD2. The sequenced sample was CD4+ T cells sorted from PBMCs, obtained around 25 months after vaccination. The receptor comes from a man aged 50-75 years who received an inactivated influenza vaccine. The CDR3 coding sequence is TGTGCCAGCTCACCCCGGCGGGAGGCCCCCACAGATACGCAGTATTTT. It translates to CASSPRREAPTDTQYF.